This TCR beta chain appears in the sequencing data of a study of blood T cell repertoires in COVID-19. About the study: Both acute and convalescent COVID-19 samples were obtained from the United States, Italy and Spain.

In the study's own analysis: Amplifying reference gene primers gave estimates of nucleated cell counts. Sequenced by immunoSEQ multiplex PCR; TCRdb stores in-frame clones only, minus some. D and trimming come from the DNA, and the V and J calls and clone size come from that table. The sample records under 130,000 clones, roughly 71% being singletons. The CDR3 totals 14 residues. CDR1 and CDR2 (germline): SNHLY, FYNNEI. V was shortened by 8 bases and J by 6 bases, with 19 bases between the two germline ends. The chain is built from TRBV2 and TRBJ1-1, with D maybe TRBD1 (5 bases). The material sequenced was peripheral blood. The sequence came from a man older than 75 with acute or convalescent COVID-19. The DNA of the CDR3 is TGTGCCAGCTTAGGGGCAGTTCAAGGCCCTGAAGCTTTCTTT. Protein product: CASLGAVQGPEAFF.